Listed below are T cell receptor beta chains from one sample, sequenced in a study of a mutant IDH1 vaccine in newly diagnosed glioma. These TCRs' antigens remain unknown. The repertoire was sequenced with immunoSEQ multiplex PCR; TCRdb's copy has only in-frame clones and lacks some. The top ten hold under 2% of the sample, which has 49,000 or so clones, approximately 78% seen once. The material sequenced was PBMCs, taken from a glioma patient whose treatment included an IDH1 peptide vaccine. The receptors here all came from a woman in her 40s with glioma. The CDR3 runs from the conserved cysteine through the conserved F or W. Each record gives: clone size, D gene, V gene, J gene, CDR3 protein, CDR3 DNA. D genes are given only for firm matches. Clone sizes are given selectively: once, few, many, or a class where the clone is expanded.

-	-	TRBV11-2	TRBJ2-7	CASSLNPGASYEQYF	TGTGCCAGCAGCTTAAACCCGGGAGCTTCCTACGAGCAGTACTTC
-	-	TRBV10-1	TRBJ1-1	CASSENLNTEAFF	TGCGCCAGCAGCGAGAATCTGAACACTGAAGCTTTCTTT
medium-sized	-	TRBV14	TRBJ1-6	CASSLLMLGNSPLHF	TGTGCCAGCAGCCTACTAATGTTGGGGAATTCACCCCTCCACTTT
once	-	TRBV5-6	TRBJ1-2	CASREGITVVYGYTF	TGTGCCAGCAGGGAGGGAATCACAGTCGTCTATGGCTACACCTTC
-	-	TRBV9	TRBJ2-3	CASSVGLGPGGDTQYF	TGTGCCAGCAGCGTAGGGTTAGGGCCCGGGGGAGATACGCAGTATTTT
-	-	TRBV7-2	TRBJ2-4	CASSPMVGVAKNIQYF	TGTGCCAGCAGCCCTATGGTTGGGGTAGCCAAAAACATTCAGTACTTC
-	TRBD1	TRBV6-5	TRBJ2-7	CASKTGSSYEQYF	TGTGCCAGCAAGACAGGGAGCTCCTACGAGCAGTACTTC
-	-	TRBV29-1	TRBJ2-1	CSVEGARLYNEQFF	TGCAGCGTTGAAGGGGCACGGCTTTACAATGAGCAGTTCTTC
-	TRBD2	TRBV2	TRBJ2-3	CATTSGGSTYTDTQYF	TGTGCCACTACTAGCGGGGGGTCTACTTACACAGATACGCAGTATTTT
few	-	TRBV19	TRBJ1-1	CASSIDPNSVEAFF	TGTGCCAGTAGTATAGATCCGAACAGCGTAGAAGCTTTCTTT
-	-	TRBV5-1	TRBJ2-7	CASSLTAPGDEQYF	TGCGCCAGCAGCTTGACAGCCCCTGGGGACGAGCAGTACTTC
few	-	TRBV5-1	TRBJ1-5	CASSLVGSPGQPQHF	TGCGCCAGCAGCTTAGTGGGCTCCCCAGGTCAGCCCCAGCATTTT
-	-	TRBV5-1	TRBJ2-7	CASSLGDISYEQYF	TGCGCCAGCAGCTTGGGGGACATTTCCTACGAGCAGTACTTC
-	TRBD1	TRBV23-1	TRBJ1-2	CASSQGLTGNYGYTF	TGCGCCAGCAGTCAAGGGTTGACAGGGAACTATGGCTACACCTTC
-	TRBD1	TRBV15	TRBJ2-7	CATSPRTGPYEQYF	TGTGCCACCAGCCCCCGGACAGGGCCCTACGAGCAGTACTTC
-	TRBD1	TRBV5-1	TRBJ2-7	CASSLYSTGTGEKWEQYF	TGCGCCAGCAGCTTGTATTCTACTGGGACAGGGGAGAAGTGGGAGCAGTACTTC
-	TRBD1	TRBV5-6	TRBJ1-2	CASSSTGQGYGYTF	TGTGCCAGCAGCTCCACCGGACAGGGCTACGGCTACACCTTC
-	-	TRBV5-1	TRBJ1-3	CASSLAGGSRNTIYF	TGCGCCAGCAGCTTGGCGGGGGGATCAAGAAACACCATATATTTT
-	TRBD1	TRBV12-5	TRBJ1-2	CASGLPGQGANYGYTF	TGTGCTAGTGGTTTGCCCGGACAGGGAGCTAACTATGGCTACACCTTC
-	-	TRBV6-5	TRBJ1-1	CASSRPGRGNTEAFF	TGTGCCAGCAGCCGACCAGGCAGGGGAAACACTGAAGCTTTCTTT
few	TRBD1	TRBV6-5	TRBJ1-2	CASSPGTGTNYGYTF	TGTGCCAGCAGCCCTGGGACAGGGACTAACTATGGCTACACCTTC
-	-	TRBV12-5	TRBJ1-2	CASAPTAGPYGYTF	TGTGCTAGTGCTCCTACGGCAGGGCCTTATGGCTACACCTTC
-	TRBD1	TRBV15	TRBJ1-2	CATSSPGQDNYGYTF	TGTGCCACCAGCAGCCCGGGACAGGACAACTATGGCTACACCTTC
-	TRBD2	TRBV9	TRBJ2-1	CASSAAGTSGGGEQFF	TGTGCCAGCAGCGCCGCCGGGACTAGCGGGGGTGGTGAGCAGTTCTTC
-	TRBD2	TRBV28	TRBJ2-7	CASSFGPSGGLSSYEQYF	TGTGCCAGCAGTTTCGGGCCTAGCGGGGGGCTGTCGTCCTACGAGCAGTACTTC
-	TRBD2	TRBV2	TRBJ2-6	CASSLPIRAGGSGANVLTF	TGTGCCAGCAGTCTACCTATTCGAGCGGGGGGCTCTGGGGCCAACGTCCTGACTTTC
-	-	TRBV14	TRBJ1-6	CASSPSQGLHSPLHF	TGTGCCAGCAGCCCTAGTCAGGGCCTTCATTCACCCCTCCACTTT
-	TRBD1	TRBV7-9	TRBJ1-1	CASSPGQGASEAFF	TGTGCCAGCAGCCCGGGACAGGGGGCCTCTGAAGCTTTCTTT
-	-	TRBV9	TRBJ2-5	CASSEGRRDRRGETQYF	TGTGCCAGCAGCGAGGGGAGGCGGGACAGAAGAGGAGAGACCCAGTACTTC
-	-	TRBV19	TRBJ1-4	CASSPLGVQLFF	TGTGCCAGTAGCCCCTTGGGCGTTCAACTGTTTTTT
-	-	TRBV9	TRBJ1-1	CASSVEGLHTEAFF	TGTGCCAGCAGCGTAGAGGGGTTGCACACTGAAGCTTTCTTT
-	TRBD2	TRBV18	TRBJ2-1	CASSPPRGSGGAMYNEQFF	TGTGCCAGCTCACCACCGCGGGGTAGCGGGGGGGCGATGTATAATGAGCAGTTCTTC
-	-	TRBV2	TRBJ1-1	CASTLNRVMNTEAFF	TGTGCCAGCACCTTGAACAGGGTAATGAACACTGAAGCTTTCTTT
few	-	TRBV6-5	TRBJ1-1	CAVRVTNTEAFF	TGTGCCGTCCGGGTCACGAACACTGAAGCTTTCTTT
-	-	TRBV29-1	TRBJ1-1	CSVVGGDWAEAFF	TGCAGCGTTGTTGGCGGGGACTGGGCTGAAGCTTTCTTT
-	-	TRBV6-5	TRBJ2-1	CASSYSGAGAAFF	TGTGCCAGCAGTTACTCAGGGGCTGGAGCCGCGTTCTTC
once	-	TRBV7-7	TRBJ2-5	CASSHGPAGTQYF	TGTGCTAGCAGTCACGGACCCGCGGGGACCCAGTACTTC
-	TRBD1	TRBV15	TRBJ1-2	CATSRGGGARGDYGYTF	TGTGCCACCAGCAGAGGAGGCGGAGCCAGGGGGGACTATGGCTACACCTTC
-	TRBD1	TRBV7-9	TRBJ2-1	CASSLGMDRQDEQFF	TGTGCCAGCAGCTTAGGGATGGACAGGCAGGATGAGCAGTTCTTC
-	-	TRBV7-9	TRBJ2-3	CASSGLSDTQYF	TGTGCCAGCAGCGGACTGTCAGATACGCAGTATTTT
-	-	TRBV7-3	TRBJ1-1	CASRPGPWGNTEAFF	TGTGCCAGCCGCCCGGGCCCTTGGGGGAACACTGAAGCTTTCTTT
-	-	TRBV9	TRBJ2-3	CASSGDSLTDTQYF	TGTGCCAGCAGCGGGGACTCGCTCACAGATACGCAGTATTTT
-	-	TRBV19	TRBJ1-6	CASSIFGRGANSPLHF	TGTGCCAGTAGTATATTTGGCAGGGGAGCGAATTCACCCCTCCACTTT
-	TRBD1	TRBV27	TRBJ1-5	CASGSGGQPQHF	TGTGCCAGCGGGTCAGGGGGACAGCCCCAGCATTTT
-	-	TRBV30	TRBJ1-6	CAWRRETYNSPLHF	TGTGCCTGGAGGAGAGAGACCTATAATTCACCCCTCCACTTT
once	-	TRBV11-2	TRBJ2-5	CASSLGRQETQYF	TGTGCCAGCAGCTTAGGGCGGCAAGAGACCCAGTACTTC
-	TRBD2	TRBV7-8	TRBJ2-3	CASSPLVAGPSTDTQYF	TGTGCCAGCAGCCCCCTTGTAGCGGGGCCAAGCACAGATACGCAGTATTTT
-	TRBD2	TRBV29-1	TRBJ2-1	CSVRLAGGYNEQFF	TGCAGCGTTAGACTAGCGGGGGGCTACAATGAGCAGTTCTTC
-	TRBD2	TRBV9	TRBJ2-7	CASSPRTSGGHEQYF	TGTGCCAGCAGCCCCCGGACTAGCGGGGGCCACGAGCAGTACTTC
-	-	TRBV6-5	TRBJ2-1	CASSTGYYNEQFF	TGTGCCAGCAGTACGGGATACTACAATGAGCAGTTCTTC